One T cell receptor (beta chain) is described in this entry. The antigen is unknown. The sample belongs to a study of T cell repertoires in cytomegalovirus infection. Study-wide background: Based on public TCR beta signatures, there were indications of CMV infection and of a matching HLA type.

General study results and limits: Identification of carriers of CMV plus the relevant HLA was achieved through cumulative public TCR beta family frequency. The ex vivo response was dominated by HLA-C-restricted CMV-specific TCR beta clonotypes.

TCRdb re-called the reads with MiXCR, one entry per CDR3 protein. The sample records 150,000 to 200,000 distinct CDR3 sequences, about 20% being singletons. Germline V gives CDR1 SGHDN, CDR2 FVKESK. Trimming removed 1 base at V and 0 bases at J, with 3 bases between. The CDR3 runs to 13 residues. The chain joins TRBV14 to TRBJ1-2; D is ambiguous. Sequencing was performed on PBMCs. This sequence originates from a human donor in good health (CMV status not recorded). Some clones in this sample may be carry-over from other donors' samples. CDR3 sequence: CASSQGPNYGYTF. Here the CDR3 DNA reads TGTGCCAGCAGCCAAGGACCTAACTATGGCTACACCTTC.